These T cell receptor beta chains were read from a single sample in a study of blood T cell repertoires in COVID-19. The repertoire was sequenced with immunoSEQ multiplex PCR; TCRdb's copy has only in-frame clones and lacks some. Among hundreds of thousands of clones listed, roughly nine tenths were seen once. Material for sequencing was peripheral blood. All receptors come from a man aged 18-30 years with COVID-19, enrolled during active disease. Both conserved end residues are part of each CDR3. Each record gives: J gene, D gene, clone size, V gene, CDR3 protein, CDR3 DNA. The D gene is left open where the match is weak. Clone size is shown for a subset of rows, as once, few, many or a class of expanded clone.

TRBJ1-5 - - TRBV6-2/TRBV6-3 CASSQPRTEGSNQPQHF TGTGCCAGCAGTCAACCAAGGACAGAAGGTTCCAATCAGCCCCAGCATTTT
TRBJ2-5 TRBD2 - TRBV5-5 CASSFGGGETQYF TGTGCCAGCAGCTTTGGGGGAGGGGAGACCCAGTACTTC
TRBJ1-1 TRBD1 once TRBV5-1 CASYPGGERNTEAFF TGCGCCAGTTACCCAGGGGGCGAGAGGAACACTGAAGCTTTCTTT
TRBJ2-2 - - TRBV7-2 CASSLGLGLRGTGELFF TGTGCCAGCAGCTTAGGGCTGGGACTGAGGGGTACCGGGGAGCTGTTTTTT
TRBJ1-4 TRBD1 - TRBV9 CASSVDRGLGEKLFF TGTGCCAGCAGCGTGGACAGGGGGCTGGGTGAAAAACTGTTTTTT
TRBJ2-7 - - TRBV11-2 CASSSRVEGAHYEQYF TGTGCCAGCAGCTCCAGGGTCGAAGGGGCGCACTACGAGCAGTACTTC
TRBJ1-2 - - TRBV5-1 CASSLSGGMRYGYTF TGCGCCAGCAGCTTGAGCGGGGGAATGAGGTATGGCTACACCTTC
TRBJ1-1 TRBD1 - TRBV5-4 CASSRGQVDTEAFF TGTGCCAGCAGCCGAGGACAGGTTGACACTGAAGCTTTCTTT
TRBJ2-1 TRBD1 - TRBV18 CASSPPQGQMADEQFF TGTGCCAGCTCACCACCCCAGGGACAGATGGCCGATGAGCAGTTCTTC
TRBJ2-7 - few TRBV5-4 CASSQKELTSSYEQYF TGTGCCAGCAGCCAGAAGGAGCTCACTAGCTCCTACGAGCAGTACTTC
TRBJ2-1 TRBD2 - TRBV4-2 CASSQDPLAGGTEQFF TGTGCCAGCAGCCAAGACCCCCTAGCGGGAGGCACTGAGCAGTTCTTC
TRBJ1-2 TRBD1 - TRBV3-1/TRBV3-2 CASSQDSTGAYGYTF TGTGCCAGCAGCCAAGATTCCACAGGGGCCTATGGCTACACCTTC
TRBJ2-1 TRBD2 - TRBV25-1 CASSAAGGFNEQFF TGTGCCAGCAGTGCCGCGGGAGGGTTTAATGAGCAGTTCTTC
TRBJ1-4 - - TRBV19 CASSIQSTNEKLFF TGTGCCAGTAGTATCCAGTCAACTAATGAAAAACTGTTTTTT
TRBJ1-4 TRBD1 - TRBV5-6 CASSLVGQGEDEKLFF TGTGCCAGCAGCTTGGTAGGACAGGGGGAGGATGAAAAACTGTTTTTT
TRBJ2-7 TRBD2 - TRBV7-2 CASSLKRTRNSYEQYF TGTGCCAGCAGCTTAAAAAGGACTAGGAACTCCTACGAGCAGTACTTC
TRBJ1-5 - - TRBV3-1/TRBV3-2 CASSQARGGQPQHF TGTGCCAGCAGCCAGGCCAGGGGTGGCCAGCCCCAGCATTTT
TRBJ2-3 TRBD2 - TRBV3-1/TRBV3-2 CASSPKRGGTDTQYF TGTGCCAGCAGCCCTAAGCGGGGGGGCACAGATACGCAGTATTTT
TRBJ2-7 - - TRBV19 CASSIDGAQSSYEQYF TGTGCCAGTAGTATAGATGGAGCGCAGAGCTCCTACGAGCAGTACTTC
TRBJ1-5 TRBD1 few TRBV27 CASSYRGVQPQHF TGTGCCAGCAGTTACAGGGGTGTACAGCCCCAGCATTTT
TRBJ2-7 - - TRBV11-2 CASSLVGFAGYEQYF TGTGCCAGCAGCTTAGTGGGTTTCGCAGGCTACGAGCAGTACTTC
TRBJ1-2 - - TRBV2 CASSAKGSGVYGYTF TGTGCCAGCAGTGCAAAAGGATCCGGGGTCTATGGCTACACCTTC
TRBJ1-2 TRBD1 - TRBV19 CASSIGLDRAHGYTF TGTGCCAGTAGTATAGGGCTAGACAGGGCGCACGGCTACACCTTC
TRBJ2-2 - - TRBV3-1/TRBV3-2 CASSQDRGGELFF TGTGCCAGCAGCCAAGACCGGGGCGGGGAGCTGTTTTTT
TRBJ2-3 - - TRBV12-3/TRBV12-4 CASSSTDTQYF TGTGCCAGCAGTTCGACAGATACGCAGTATTTT
TRBJ1-6 TRBD1 - TRBV27 CASTDRDNPLHF TGTGCCAGCACCGACAGGGACAACCCCCTCCACTTT
TRBJ2-3 - - TRBV6-6 CASTRFVTDTQYF TGTGCCAGCACCCGGTTCGTCACAGATACGCAGTATTTT
TRBJ1-1 TRBD1 - TRBV19 CASSISVVAGGKAFF TGTGCCAGTAGTATTTCTGTGGTGGCAGGGGGAAAAGCTTTCTTT
TRBJ2-1 TRBD1 many TRBV7-3 CASSPGQEYNEQFF TGTGCCAGCAGCCCGGGACAGGAATACAATGAGCAGTTCTTC
TRBJ2-2 - - TRBV29-1 CSATQENTGELFF TGCAGCGCCACCCAGGAGAACACCGGGGAGCTGTTTTTT
TRBJ1-4 TRBD1 - TRBV6-5 CASSSDRVGEKLFF TGTGCCAGCAGTTCGGACAGGGTAGGGGAAAAACTGTTTTTT
TRBJ2-2 TRBD1 - TRBV9 CASSPISSGTGNTGELFF TGTGCCAGCAGCCCCATATCTTCTGGGACAGGGAACACCGGGGAGCTGTTTTTT
TRBJ1-2 TRBD1 - TRBV6-5 CASSPATGPPVGYTF TGTGCCAGCAGTCCGGCGACAGGGCCCCCCGTCGGCTACACCTTC
TRBJ1-6 - - TRBV5-6 CASSYRVNSPLHF TGTGCCAGCAGCTACAGGGTGAATTCACCCCTCCACTTT
TRBJ2-5 TRBD1 - TRBV2 CASSAGTGRETQYF TGTGCCAGCAGTGCAGGGACAGGGAGGGAGACCCAGTACTTC
TRBJ2-7 - - TRBV12-3/TRBV12-4 CASSLRGSYEQYF TGTGCCAGCAGTCTCCGGGGTTCCTACGAGCAGTACTTC
TRBJ1-2 TRBD1 - TRBV2 CASSELDRAYGYTF TGTGCCAGCAGTGAACTGGACAGGGCCTATGGCTACACCTTC
TRBJ2-5 TRBD2 - TRBV19 CASSGLAGGEETQYF TGTGCCAGTAGCGGCCTAGCGGGGGGTGAAGAGACCCAGTACTTC
TRBJ2-3 TRBD1 few TRBV10-1 CASSDLRGFTDTQYF TGCGCCAGCAGTGACCTCAGGGGGTTCACAGATACGCAGTATTTT
TRBJ1-1 - once TRBV2 CASNSRAPMNTEAFF TGTGCCAGCAACTCCAGGGCCCCCATGAACACTGAAGCTTTCTTT
TRBJ1-1 - once TRBV30 CAWSVMSTEAFF TGTGCCTGGAGTGTTATGAGCACTGAAGCTTTCTTT
TRBJ2-2 - few TRBV7-2 CASSLGEMNTGELFF TGTGCCAGCAGCTTAGGAGAAATGAACACCGGGGAGCTGTTTTTT
TRBJ1-2 TRBD1 - TRBV3-1/TRBV3-2 CASSPHQGAANYGYTF TGTGCCAGCAGCCCTCATCAGGGGGCAGCTAACTATGGCTACACCTTC
TRBJ1-5 - - TRBV27 CASSSRQGNQPQHF TGTGCCAGCAGTTCCAGACAGGGCAATCAGCCCCAGCATTTT
TRBJ1-2 - - TRBV6-1 CASSGATWNYGYTF TGTGCCAGCAGTGGAGCTACATGGAACTATGGCTACACCTTC
TRBJ2-4 TRBD1 - TRBV6-5 CASRDYRQGSNIQYF TGTGCCAGCAGAGACTACCGACAGGGGTCAAACATTCAGTACTTC
TRBJ2-3 TRBD2 - TRBV24-1 CATSEQGLAVWGADTQYF TGTGCCACCAGTGAACAGGGACTAGCGGTTTGGGGGGCAGATACGCAGTATTTT
TRBJ2-1 TRBD2 - TRBV6-5 CASRLGLAVDEQFF TGTGCCAGCAGACTTGGACTAGCGGTGGATGAGCAGTTCTTC
TRBJ1-2 - - TRBV27 CASKPGVRNYGYTF TGTGCCAGCAAACCGGGGGTACGGAACTATGGCTACACCTTC
TRBJ2-2 - - TRBV27 CASSLFGGQAGELFF TGTGCCAGCAGTTTATTCGGGGGGCAGGCCGGGGAGCTGTTTTTT
TRBJ1-1 TRBD1 - TRBV7-2 CASSLQRQGTAFF TGTGCCAGCAGCTTACAACGACAGGGGACAGCTTTCTTT
TRBJ2-6 TRBD1 - TRBV5-6 CASSSLAHRGGANVLTF TGTGCCAGCAGCTCTCTGGCCCACAGGGGTGGGGCCAACGTCCTGACTTTC
TRBJ1-3 TRBD1 - TRBV24-1 CATSRDRGKWSGNTIYF TGTGCCACCAGCCGGGACAGAGGGAAATGGTCTGGAAACACCATATATTTT
TRBJ1-1 TRBD1 - TRBV4-1 CASSQMDHSGTGAFF TGCGCCAGCAGCCAAATGGATCATTCGGGGACAGGGGCTTTCTTT